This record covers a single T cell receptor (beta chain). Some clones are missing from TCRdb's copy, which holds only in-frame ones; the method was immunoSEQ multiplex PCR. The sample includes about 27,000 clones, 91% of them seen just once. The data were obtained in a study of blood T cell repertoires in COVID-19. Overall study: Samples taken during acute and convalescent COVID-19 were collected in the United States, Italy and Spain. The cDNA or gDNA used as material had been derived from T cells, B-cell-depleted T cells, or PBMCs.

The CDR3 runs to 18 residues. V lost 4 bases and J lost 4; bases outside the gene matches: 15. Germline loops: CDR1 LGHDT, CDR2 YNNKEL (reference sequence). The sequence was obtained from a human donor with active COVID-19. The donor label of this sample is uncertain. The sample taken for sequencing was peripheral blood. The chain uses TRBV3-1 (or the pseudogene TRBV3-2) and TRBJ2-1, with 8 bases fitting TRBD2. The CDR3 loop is CASSPRYLRERGYNEQFF. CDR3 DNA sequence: TGTGCCAGCAGCCCACGATATCTGAGGGAGCGGGGGTACAATGAGCAGTTCTTC.